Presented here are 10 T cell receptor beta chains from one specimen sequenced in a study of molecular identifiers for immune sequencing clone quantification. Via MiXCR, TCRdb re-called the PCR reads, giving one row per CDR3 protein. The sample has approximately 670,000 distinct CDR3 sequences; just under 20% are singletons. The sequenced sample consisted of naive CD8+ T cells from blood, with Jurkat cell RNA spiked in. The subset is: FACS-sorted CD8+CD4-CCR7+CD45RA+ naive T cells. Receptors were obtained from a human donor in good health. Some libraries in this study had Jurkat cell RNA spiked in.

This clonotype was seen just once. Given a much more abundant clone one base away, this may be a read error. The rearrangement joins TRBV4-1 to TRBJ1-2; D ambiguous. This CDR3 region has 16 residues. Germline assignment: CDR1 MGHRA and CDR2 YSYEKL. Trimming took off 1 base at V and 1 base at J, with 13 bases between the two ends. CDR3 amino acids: CASSQAGITDNYGYTF. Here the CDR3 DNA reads TGCGCCAGCAGCCAAGCGGGGATAACCGATAACTATGGCTACACCTTC.

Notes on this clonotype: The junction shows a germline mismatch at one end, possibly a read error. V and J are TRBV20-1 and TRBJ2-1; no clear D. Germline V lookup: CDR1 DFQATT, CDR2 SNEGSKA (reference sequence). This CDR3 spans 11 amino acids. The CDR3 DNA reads TGCAGTGCTAGAGATGTTAATGAGCGGTTCTTC. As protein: CSARDVNERFF.

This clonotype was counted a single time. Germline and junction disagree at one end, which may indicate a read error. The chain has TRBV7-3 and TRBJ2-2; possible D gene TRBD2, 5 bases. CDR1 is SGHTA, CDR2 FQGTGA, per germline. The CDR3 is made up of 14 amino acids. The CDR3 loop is CASSLLRYTGELSF. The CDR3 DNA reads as TGTGCCAGCAGCTTGCTACGGTACACCGGGGAGCTGTCTTTT.

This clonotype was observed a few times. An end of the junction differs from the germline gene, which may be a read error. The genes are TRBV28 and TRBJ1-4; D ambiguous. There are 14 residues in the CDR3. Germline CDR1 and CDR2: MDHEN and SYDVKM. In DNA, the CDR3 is TGTGCCAACAGTTTCGGGCAGGACAATGAAAAACTGTTTTTT. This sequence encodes CANSFGQDNEKLFF.

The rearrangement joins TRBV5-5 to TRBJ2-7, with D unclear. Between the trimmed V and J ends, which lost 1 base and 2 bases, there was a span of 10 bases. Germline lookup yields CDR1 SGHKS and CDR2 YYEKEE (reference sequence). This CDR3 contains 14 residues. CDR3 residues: CASSLPTIAYEQYF. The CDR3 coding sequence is TGTGCCAGCAGCTTGCCCACGATTGCCTACGAGCAGTACTTC.

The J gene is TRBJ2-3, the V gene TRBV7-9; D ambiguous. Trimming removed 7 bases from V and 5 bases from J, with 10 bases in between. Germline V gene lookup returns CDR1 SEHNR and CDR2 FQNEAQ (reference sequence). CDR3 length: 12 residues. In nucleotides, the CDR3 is TGTGCCAGCACCTTCCTTAGAGATACGCAGTATTTT. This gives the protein CASTFLRDTQYF.

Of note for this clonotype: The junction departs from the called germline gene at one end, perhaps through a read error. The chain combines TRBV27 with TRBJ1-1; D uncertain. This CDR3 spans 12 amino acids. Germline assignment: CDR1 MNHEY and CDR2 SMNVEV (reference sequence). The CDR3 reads CVSRTMNTEAFF. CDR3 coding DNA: TGTGTCAGCAGAACTATGAACACTGAAGCTTTCTTT.

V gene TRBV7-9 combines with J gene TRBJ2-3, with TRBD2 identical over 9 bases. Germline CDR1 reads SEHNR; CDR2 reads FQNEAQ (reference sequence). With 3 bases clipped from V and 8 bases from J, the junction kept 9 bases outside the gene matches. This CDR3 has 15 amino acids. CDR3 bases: TGTGCCAGCAGCTTGACTAGCGGTTCGGGAGGTACGCAGTATTTT. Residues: CASSLTSGSGGTQYF.

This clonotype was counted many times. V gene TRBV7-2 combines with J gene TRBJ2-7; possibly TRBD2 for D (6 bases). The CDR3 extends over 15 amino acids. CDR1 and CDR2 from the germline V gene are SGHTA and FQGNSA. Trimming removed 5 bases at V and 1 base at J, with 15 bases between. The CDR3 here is CASSPFRGISYEQYF. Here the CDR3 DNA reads TGTGCCAGCAGCCCTTTTCGGGGGATATCCTACGAGCAGTACTTC. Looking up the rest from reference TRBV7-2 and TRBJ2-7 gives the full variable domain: GAGVSQSPSNKVTEKGKDVELRCDPISGHTALYWYRQSLGQGLEFLIYFQGNSAPDKSGLPSDRFSAERTGGSVSTLTIQRTQQEDSAVYLCASSPFRGISYEQYFGPGTRLTVT.

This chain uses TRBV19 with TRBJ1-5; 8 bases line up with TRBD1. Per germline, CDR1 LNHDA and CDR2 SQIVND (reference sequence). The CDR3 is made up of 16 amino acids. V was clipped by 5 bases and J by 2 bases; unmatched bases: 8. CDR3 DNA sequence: TGTGCCAGTAGTCCCTGGACAGGGTCGGGCAATCAGCCCCAGCATTTT. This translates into CASSPWTGSGNQPQHF.